This TCR beta chain appears in the sequencing data of a study of blood T cell repertoires in COVID-19. Study information: The United States, Italy and Spain supplied acute and convalescent COVID-19 samples.

Clinical histories supplied by participants themselves formed the basis of cohort assignment. No more than 2 weeks before study entry, exposed participants had met a case of COVID-19. In germline, CDR1 is SGDLS, CDR2 YYNGEE. This CDR3 spans 18 amino acids. V lost 0 bases to trimming and J lost 4 bases; unmatched junction nucleotides: 11. Per the authors' pipeline: Reference gene primers were amplified, and this amplification served to estimate nucleated cell counts. Some clones are missing from TCRdb's copy, which holds only in-frame ones; the method was immunoSEQ multiplex PCR. For V, J and clone size, that table is used; D and trimming come from the DNA. Found here are approximately 250,000 clones, 75% to 90% of them singletons; the top ten hold around 3%.

The sequence came from a woman aged 40-49 years who had been exposed to COVID-19. The specimen was PBMCs or T cells enriched from blood (not recorded which). The genes are TRBV9 and TRBJ2-5; 11 nucleotides line up with TRBD2. In DNA form, the CDR3 reads TGTGCCAGCAGCGTAGCCTTAGCGGGAGGGCCGTTGAGAGAGACCCAGTACTTC. This gives the protein CASSVALAGGPLRETQYF.